This T cell receptor (beta chain) was sequenced in a study of blood T cell repertoires in COVID-19. Background on the study: Acute and convalescent COVID-19 specimens originated in the United States, Italy and Spain.

The V segment lost 5 bases and the J segment 5 bases; nucleotides outside the gene matches: 10. The V gene's germline CDR1 is LNHDA and CDR2 SQIVND (reference sequence). The CDR3 is 15 residues long. There are a few counts of this clone. Under the authors' procedure: How many nucleated cells were present was estimated from reference gene primer amplification. Measured with immunoSEQ multiplex PCR; TCRdb has only the in-frame clones, and not every one. D and trimming were read from the DNA, whereas the V and J calls and clone size are those reported in that table. The table has 150,000 to 200,000 clones, roughly nine tenths seen once.

Sequencing input: peripheral blood. The chain employs TRBV19 and TRBJ2-5; TRBD1 aligns across 8 bases. The clonotype was recovered from a man between 65 and 85 years old with active or convalescent COVID-19. The CDR3 loop is CASSPRQGWRETQYF. CDR3 coding DNA: TGTGCCAGTAGTCCCCGACAGGGGTGGCGGGAGACCCAGTACTTC.